These 20 T cell receptor beta chains came from one sample sequenced in a study of CD8 T cells in Susac syndrome. After extraction with the RNeasy kit, about 0.45 to 1 ug of the RNA was reverse transcribed using random hexamers. A single record per CDR3 protein comes from TCRdb applying MiXCR to the immunoSEQ multiplex PCR reads. Among more than 110,000 distinct CDR3 sequences, approximately 95% were seen once, and the ten largest hold roughly 0.15%. The specimen was CD4+ T cells from PBMCs. The receptors come from a human donor with Susac syndrome.

The chain couples TRBV5-4 to TRBJ2-7; the match to TRBD1 covers 9 bases. Germline V gives CDR1 SGHNT, CDR2 YYREEE (reference sequence). CDR3 length equals 13 residues. V was pared by 6 bases and J by 5 bases, with 6 bases of the junction left unmatched. CDR3 sequence reads: CASNRDRVDEQYF. Written as DNA, the CDR3 is TGTGCCAGCAACCGGGACAGGGTCGACGAGCAGTACTTC.

The genes are TRBV7-9 and TRBJ1-2; 7 nucleotides line up with TRBD1. The CDR3 is made up of 16 amino acids. After removal of 1 base from V and 1 base from J, the junction contained 6 bases not matched to a gene. Per germline, CDR1 SEHNR and CDR2 FQNEAQ (reference sequence). The CDR3 coding sequence is TGTGCCAGCAGCTTAGGACAGGGAAACATTAACTATGGCTACACCTTC. Encoded protein: CASSLGQGNINYGYTF.

The rearrangement joins TRBV20-1 to TRBJ2-1; 10 bases match TRBD2. CDR3 size: 13 residues. Germline assignment: CDR1 DFQATT and CDR2 SNEGSKA (reference sequence). The ends lost 2 bases at V and 7 bases at J; junction bases unmatched: 2. The CDR3 is CSARLAGVNEQFF. Written as DNA, the CDR3 is TGCAGTGCTAGACTAGCGGGGGTGAATGAGCAGTTCTTC.

The chain links TRBV30 to TRBJ2-7; tentatively, D is TRBD1 (5 bases). This CDR3 is built from 13 residues. Germline V gene data show CDR1 as GTSNPN and CDR2 as SVGIG (reference sequence). V was clipped by 2 bases and J by 2 bases, with 10 bases between them. CDR3 in amino acids: CAWSQGAPYEQYF. CDR3 in DNA: TGTGCCTGGAGTCAGGGTGCCCCCTACGAGCAGTACTTC.

The rearrangement links TRBV15 to TRBJ2-1; the D is unclear. This CDR3 is built from 12 residues. Trimming took off 0 bases at V and 10 bases at J, with 7 bases between the two ends. Germline assignment: CDR1 LNHNV and CDR2 YYDKDF (reference sequence). CDR3 region: CATSREVGEQFF. The CDR3 DNA reads as TGTGCCACCAGCAGAGAGGTAGGAGAGCAGTTCTTC. The variable domain in full, with the rest retrieved from reference TRBV15 and TRBJ2-1, is DAMVIQNPRYQVTQFGKPVTLSCSQTLNHNVMYWYQQKSSQAPKLLFHYYDKDFNNEADTPDNFQSRRPNTSFCFLDIRSPGLGDTAMYLCATSREVGEQFFGPGTRLTVL.

The chain couples TRBV11-2 to TRBJ2-5, with a weak D call TRBD2 (5 bases). The CDR3 loop spans 13 amino acids. The V end lost 8 bases, the J end lost 5 bases, and 15 bases lay between the germline ends. Germline lookup yields CDR1 SGHAT and CDR2 FQNNGV. CDR3 amino acids: CASHGEWRETQYF. The DNA for the CDR3 is TGTGCCAGCCATGGGGAGTGGCGGGAGACCCAGTACTTC.

This sequence joins TRBV29-1 and TRBJ1-5; no clear D. With 8 bases removed from V and 0 bases from J, the gap between germline ends came to 14 bases. The germline CDR1 and CDR2 sequences are SQVTM and ANQGSEA. The CDR3 is 14 residues long. The CDR3 protein is CSPAPGYSNQPQHF. Written as DNA, the CDR3 is TGCAGCCCCGCCCCGGGGTATAGCAATCAGCCCCAGCATTTT. Looking up the rest from reference TRBV29-1 and TRBJ1-5 gives the full variable domain: SAVISQKPSRDICQRGTSLTIQCQVDSQVTMMFWYRQQPGQSLTLIATANQGSEATYESGFVIDKFPISRPNLTFSTLTVSNMSPEDSSIYLCSPAPGYSNQPQHFGDGTRLSIL.

This chain uses TRBV5-6 with TRBJ1-2, with D unresolved. V lost 4 bases and J 6 bases, leaving 10 bases between the germline ends. Germline-derived CDR1 and CDR2 are SGHDT and YYEEEE. The CDR3 covers 12 residues. The CDR3 protein is CASSPGNDGYTF. As DNA, the CDR3 is TGTGCCAGCAGCCCCGGGAACGATGGCTACACCTTC.

V usage is TRBV7-9 and J usage is TRBJ2-6; D is unclear. The CDR3 covers 15 residues. Germline V gives CDR1 SEHNR, CDR2 FQNEAQ (reference sequence). Trimming removed 2 bases at V and 0 bases at J, with 5 bases between. CDR3 bases: TGTGCCAGCAGCTTAAGTGGCTCTGGGGCCAACGTCCTGACTTTC. This gives the protein CASSLSGSGANVLTF.

V gene TRBV29-1 combines with J gene TRBJ1-2; D uncertain. The germline CDR1 and CDR2 sequences are SQVTM and ANQGSEA. Between the trimmed V and J ends, which lost 8 bases and 8 bases, there was a span of 9 bases. CDR3 length equals 9 residues. DNA for the CDR3: TGCAGCACCACACAAGGCTACACCTTC. Translating gives CSTTQGYTF.

The V and J genes are TRBV20-1 and TRBJ2-1; the D gene could be TRBD1 or TRBD2 (5 bases each). The CDR3 is made up of 16 amino acids. Per germline, CDR1 DFQATT and CDR2 SNEGSKA (reference sequence). The V end was cut by 1 base, the J end by 7 bases, with 20 bases between. The CDR3 DNA is TGCAGTGCTAGAGTCACGGGACCTATTCTTGGGAATGAGCAGTTCTTC. Translating it yields CSARVTGPILGNEQFF.

In DNA, the CDR3 is TGTGCCTGGAGTTACAGGTATTCCTACAATGAGCAGTTCTTC. Protein: CAWSYRYSYNEQFF. The chain employs TRBV30 and TRBJ2-1; D is possibly TRBD1 (5 bases). The CDR3 extends over 14 amino acids. Germline CDR1 and CDR2: GTSNPN and SVGIG (reference sequence). V lost 2 bases and J lost 1, with 9 bases in between.

This clonotype has only a few counts. The V call is TRBV28, the J call TRBJ1-2, with no clear D. The CDR3 loop spans 13 amino acids. Germline V lookup: CDR1 MDHEN, CDR2 SYDVKM. V was clipped by 5 bases and J by 3 bases, with 10 bases between them. This CDR3 is CASSPAGDYGYTF. The CDR3 nucleotides read TGTGCCAGCAGTCCGGCCGGGGACTATGGCTACACCTTC.

This sequence joins TRBV5-1 and TRBJ1-2, with D maybe TRBD1 (5 bases). The CDR3 consists of 14 residues. CDR1 and CDR2 from the germline V gene are SGHRS and YFSETQ. Trimming cost V 0 bases and J 2 bases, with 8 bases left between them. In nucleotides, the CDR3 is TGCGCCAGCAGCTTGGATGAGGGGAACTATGGCTACACCTTC. This gives the protein CASSLDEGNYGYTF.

This sequence joins TRBV20-1 and TRBJ1-5, with 7 bases matching TRBD1. CDR1 and CDR2 from the germline V gene are DFQATT and SNEGSKA (reference sequence). Trimming removed 4 bases from V and 3 bases from J; junction bases left unmatched: 6. The CDR3 runs 14 residues. This CDR3 reads CSATGQEHNQPQHF. In DNA form, the CDR3 reads TGCAGTGCTACCGGACAGGAGCACAATCAGCCCCAGCATTTT.

V usage is TRBV20-1 and J usage is TRBJ1-1; D not resolved. The CDR3 runs to 12 residues. Germline V gene sequence: CDR1 DFQATT, CDR2 SNEGSKA (reference sequence). The V end lost 4 bases, the J end lost 1 base, and 7 bases lay between the germline ends. This CDR3 reads CSAKAPNTEAFF. In nucleotides, the CDR3 is TGCAGTGCTAAGGCGCCGAACACTGAAGCTTTCTTT.

J is TRBJ2-3 and V is TRBV9; 11 bases match TRBD2. This CDR3 has 16 amino acids. Germline values: CDR1 SGDLS, CDR2 YYNGEE. Germline trimming cut 4 bases from V and 1 base from J; bases unmatched to any gene: 5. This CDR3 reads CASSQILAGGTDTQYF. CDR3 bases: TGTGCCAGCAGCCAAATACTAGCGGGAGGCACAGATACGCAGTATTTT.

The chain employs TRBV4-3 and TRBJ2-1; D might be TRBD1 or TRBD2, each matching 6 bases. V lost 0 bases, J lost 9 bases, and 9 bases lay in between. In germline, CDR1 is LGHNA, CDR2 YSLEER. CDR3 length equals 13 residues. CDR3 bases: TGCGCCAGCAGCCAAGATCGGGGGCGTGAGCAGTTCTTC. Translating gives CASSQDRGREQFF.

The V call is TRBV12-3 or TRBV12-4, the J call TRBJ2-1; D may be TRBD1 or TRBD2 (6 bases each). V was trimmed by 1 base and J by 11 bases, leaving 12 bases between them. CDR3 size: 13 residues. Here the CDR3 reads CASSLVGGLKQFF. CDR3 coding DNA: TGTGCCAGCAGTTTAGTAGGGGGGCTTAAGCAGTTCTTC.

The chain couples TRBV6-5 to TRBJ1-2; TRBD1 might be the D (6 bases). There are 15 residues in the CDR3. Germline loops: CDR1 MNHEY, CDR2 SVGAGI. V shed 7 bases and J shed 8 bases, with 23 bases lying between them. CDR3 residues: CASTNWGGLSDGYTF. CDR3 sequence (DNA): TGTGCCAGCACGAATTGGGGGGGGCTCAGCGACGGCTACACCTTC.